Shown below are 14 T cell receptor beta chains from a single sample sequenced in a study of Graves' ophthalmopathy and Graves' hyperthyroidism. RNA transcripts served as template for amplifying TCR beta CDR3 sequences. HTBI-primed first-round RT-PCR preceded second-round multiplex PCR. TCRdb re-analysed the multiplex PCR reads in MiXCR, keeping a single row per CDR3 protein. The sample carries 300,000 to 350,000 distinct CDR3 sequences, roughly 15% recorded once. Sequenced material: peripheral blood. These receptors were taken from an adult man with Graves' ophthalmopathy.

This clonotype was observed many times. The CDR3 DNA is TGTGCCAGCAGTCGACAGGGGGGGATCGCTGAAGCTTTCTTT. This sequence encodes CASSRQGGIAEAFF. The V and J genes are TRBV6-6 and TRBJ1-1, with 9 nucleotides matching TRBD1. Germline V gene lookup returns CDR1 MNHNY and CDR2 SVGAGI (reference sequence). The CDR3 has 14 amino acids. The V and J ends lost 5 bases and 6 bases, in that order; junction bases with no gene match: 7.

This clonotype was detected ten times or more. The V and J genes are TRBV27 and TRBJ2-2; D remains unclear. Germline V gives CDR1 MNHEY, CDR2 SMNVEV (reference sequence). Trimming pared 6 bases from V and 4 bases from J, leaving 12 bases between. The CDR3 runs 14 residues. The DNA of the CDR3 is TGTGCCAGCAGCTTCAAGCGTCGCACCGGGGAGCTGTTTTTT. Encoded protein: CASSFKRRTGELFF.

The sample holds a few counts of this clonotype. The rearrangement uses TRBV18 and TRBJ2-2, with D possibly being TRBD1 or TRBD2 (6 bases each). Germline V gives CDR1 KGHSH, CDR2 LQKENI. CDR3 length equals 17 residues. Deletions cut 1 base from V and 5 bases from J, with 17 bases between. DNA for the CDR3: TGTGCCAGCTCACCACGTTCGGGGGCGTACGGTACCGGGGAGCTGTTTTTT. It yields the protein CASSPRSGAYGTGELFF.

J is TRBJ2-7 and V is TRBV30; unclear D gene. The length of the CDR3 is 12 residues. The V gene's germline CDR1 is GTSNPN and CDR2 SVGIG (reference sequence). Trimming removed 4 bases from V and 7 bases from J, with 14 bases in between. The DNA for the CDR3 is TGTGCCTGGAAGAAGCAGGCTGAAGAGCAGTACTTC. Its protein product is CAWKKQAEEQYF.

This clonotype was seen once. The rearrangement joins TRBV29-1 to TRBJ2-7, with D perhaps matching TRBD1 (6 bases). The CDR3 length is 13 residues. Germline V CDR1 and CDR2: SQVTM, ANQGSEA. V lost 3 bases and J 3 bases, leaving 12 bases between the germline ends. In DNA, the CDR3 is TGCAGCGTTGATGGGGGACAAGTCTACGAGCAGTACTTC. Its translation is CSVDGGQVYEQYF.

This clonotype was seen ten or more times. The chain joins TRBV5-6 to TRBJ2-7; D is ambiguous. The CDR3 sequence is 15 residues long. Trimming stripped 4 bases from V and 5 bases from J, with 19 bases between. Germline V gene sequence: CDR1 SGHDT, CDR2 YYEEEE. The CDR3 is CASSVTRRNKDEQYF. The CDR3 DNA is TGTGCCAGCAGCGTGACGAGACGGAATAAGGACGAGCAGTACTTC.

The genes are TRBV7-3 and TRBJ2-7, with 15 positions matching TRBD2. V lost 5 bases to trimming and J lost 4 bases; unmatched junction nucleotides: 3. This CDR3 has 15 residues. The germline V gene has CDR1 SGHTA and CDR2 FQGTGA. For the CDR3, the DNA is TGTGCCAGCAGCCGGACTAGCGGGAGGGGTTACGAGCAGTACTTC. Encoded protein: CASSRTSGRGYEQYF. Full variable domain (remainder filled in from reference TRBV7-3 and TRBJ2-7): GAGVSQTPSNKVTEKGKYVELRCDPISGHTALYWYRQSLGQGPEFLIYFQGTGAADDSGLPNDRFFAVRPEGSVSTLKIQRTERGDSAVYLCASSRTSGRGYEQYFGPGTRLTVT.

The V gene is TRBV20-1, the J gene TRBJ2-4; weak D call: TRBD2 (6 bases). Germline CDR1 is DFQATT and CDR2 is SNEGSKA (reference sequence). The V gene lost 2 bases and the J gene lost 0 bases, with 8 bases spanning the gap. The CDR3 runs 14 residues. The CDR3 loop reads CSARPGVAKNIQYF. DNA of the CDR3: TGCAGTGCTAGACCGGGAGTAGCCAAAAACATTCAGTACTTC.

This clonotype was seen many times. The J gene is TRBJ1-2, the V gene TRBV20-1, with a tentative D call TRBD1 (5 bases). Deletions cut 0 bases from V and 2 bases from J, with 10 bases between. The germline gives CDR1 DFQATT, CDR2 SNEGSKA (reference sequence). This CDR3 region has 14 residues. The CDR3: CSARDYGGNYGYTF. CDR3 DNA sequence: TGCAGTGCTAGAGATTACGGGGGGAACTATGGCTACACCTTC.

This clonotype was observed at least ten times. This chain uses TRBV5-1 with TRBJ1-6, with D possibly TRBD1 on 6 matching bases. The CDR3 length is 13 residues. The V end lost 4 bases, the J end lost 8 bases, and 10 bases lay between the germline ends. The V gene's germline CDR1 is SGHRS and CDR2 YFSETQ. CDR3 nucleotides: TGCGCCAGCAGCCTATACAGGGATTCACCCCTCCACTTT. Protein product: CASSLYRDSPLHF.

This sequence joins TRBV7-2 and TRBJ1-1; D might be TRBD1 (5 bases). V lost 2 bases, J lost 6 bases, and 16 bases lay in between. The CDR3 consists of 15 residues. CDR1 and CDR2 (germline): SGHTA, FQGNSA. The CDR3 region has the DNA TGTGCCAGCAGCTTATTTGTGGGAGCGGGGGCTGAAGCTTTCTTT. It translates to CASSLFVGAGAEAFF.

The chain employs TRBV7-2 and TRBJ2-5; 8 bases are shared with TRBD1. The V gene end was trimmed by 4 bases and the J gene end by 4 bases; junction bases not matched to a gene: 5. Germline V gene data show CDR1 as SGHTA and CDR2 as FQGNSA. This CDR3 region has 14 residues. CDR3 bases: TGTGCCAGCAGCTCGACAGGGGTGGGAGAGACCCAGTACTTC. It translates to CASSSTGVGETQYF.

This clonotype appeared many times. The CDR3 DNA follows: TGTGCCAGCAGCTTAGATCCCTGGCAGTCCTACGGCTACACCTTC. Encoded protein: CASSLDPWQSYGYTF. This sequence joins TRBV11-2 and TRBJ1-2; D is uncertain. The germline V gene encodes CDR1 SGHAT and CDR2 FQNNGV. With 0 bases removed from V and 8 bases from J, the gap between germline ends came to 16 bases. The CDR3 loop spans 15 amino acids.

A few counts support this clonotype. The V and J genes are TRBV6-5 and TRBJ1-1; 7 bases agree with TRBD1. CDR1 and CDR2 from the germline V gene are MNHEY and SVGAGI. This CDR3 spans 12 amino acids. With V trimmed by 6 bases and J by 11 bases, 9 bases remained unmatched. The CDR3 bases are TGTGCCAGCAGAGCAGGGGGAGGCGACGCTTTCTTT. It translates to CASRAGGGDAFF.